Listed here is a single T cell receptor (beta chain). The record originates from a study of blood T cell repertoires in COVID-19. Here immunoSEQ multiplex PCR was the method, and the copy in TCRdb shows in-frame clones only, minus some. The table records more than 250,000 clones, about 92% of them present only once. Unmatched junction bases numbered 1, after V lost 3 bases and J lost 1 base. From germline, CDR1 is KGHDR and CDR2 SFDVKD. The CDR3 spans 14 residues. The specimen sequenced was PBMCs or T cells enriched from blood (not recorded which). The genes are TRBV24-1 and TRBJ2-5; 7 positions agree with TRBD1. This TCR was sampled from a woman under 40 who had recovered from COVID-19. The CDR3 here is CATSDRTGQETQYF. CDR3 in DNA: TGTGCCACCAGTGATCGGACAGGCCAAGAGACCCAGTACTTC.